This T cell receptor beta chain originates from a study of blood T cell repertoires in COVID-19. As processed by the authors: Amplifying reference gene primers gave estimates of nucleated cell counts. The method was immunoSEQ multiplex PCR; TCRdb's version includes in-frame clones alone and lacks a portion of them. The V and J calls and clone size come from that table; D and trimming were worked out from the DNA. This sample has hundreds of thousands of clones, with approximately 80% found just once. The source is a woman aged 45-59 years with acute or convalescent COVID-19. Material: peripheral blood.

The CDR3 loop is CAWQREGSDTQYF. DNA of the CDR3: TGTGCCTGGCAGCGGGAGGGTTCAGATACGCAGTATTTT. The rearrangement joins TRBV30 to TRBJ2-3, with 10 bases aligning to TRBD2. V lost 5 bases, J lost 4 bases, and 3 bases stayed unmatched. There are 13 residues in the CDR3. Germline values: CDR1 GTSNPN, CDR2 SVGIG (reference sequence).